This TCR beta chain was sequenced for a study of regulatory T cells in long-lasting Graves disease. As for time point: newly diagnosed GD, antithyroid drugs for less than 3 months. The TCR library was made from RNA extracted from PBMCs. It was by American Thyroid Association guidelines that Graves' disease was diagnosed. Between the trimmed V and J ends, which lost 0 bases and 2 bases, there was a span of 4 bases. Germline V gives CDR1 KGHSH, CDR2 LQKENI. The CDR3 has 13 residues. Arm-PCR with iRepertoire HTBI primers amplified the CDR3 regions for these TCR beta libraries. From the multiplex PCR reads, TCRdb called clonotypes with MiXCR, one entry per CDR3 protein. The sample consists of 440,000 or so distinct CDR3 sequences, roughly 15% of them appearing once. These sequences were also reported in another study, on T cells in Graves' hyperthyroidism and ophthalmopathy.

The sequencing here drew on peripheral blood mononuclear cells (PBMCs), taken at new diagnosis, from a patient treated with antithyroid drugs. The chain combines TRBV18 with TRBJ1-2; D gene uncertain. This clonotype was sampled from a woman in her 30s with Graves disease. CDR3 sequence: CASSPPANYGYTF. The CDR3 region has the DNA TGTGCCAGCTCACCACCAGCCAACTATGGCTACACCTTC.